This entry lists 28 T cell receptor beta chains sequenced from one sample in a study of T cells after yellow fever vaccination. A single record per CDR3 protein comes from TCRdb applying MiXCR to the 5' RACE reads. The table lists around 50,000 distinct CDR3 sequences, 6% to 7% of them singletons. Specimen: PBMCs, either bulk or a sorted T-cell subset (CD4+, CD8+, memory, or dextramer-sorted; not recorded which), collected 45 days after the yellow fever booster vaccination. The origin of the receptors is a young man who received the YFV17D yellow fever vaccine.

This clonotype was seen more than once but under ten times. The chain links TRBV5-1 to TRBJ2-3; the match to TRBD2 covers 9 bases. Looked up from germline, CDR1 is SGHRS and CDR2 is YFSETQ. The CDR3 runs to 17 residues. J lost 4 bases, V lost 3 bases, and 12 bases had no gene match. Here the CDR3 reads CASSSLLAGVYADTQYF. DNA for the CDR3: TGCGCCAGCAGCTCCCTTTTAGCGGGAGTCTACGCAGATACGCAGTATTTT.

This clonotype was observed at least ten times. V and J are TRBV3-1 and TRBJ2-1; D is uncertain. From germline, CDR1 is LGHDT and CDR2 YNNKEL (reference sequence). The V end lost 0 bases, the J end lost 5 bases, and 14 bases lay between the germline ends. The CDR3 covers 16 residues. The CDR3 here is CASSQDTVTVNNEQFF. CDR3 sequence (DNA): TGTGCCAGCAGCCAAGATACGGTTACGGTGAACAATGAGCAGTTCTTC.

The rearrangement joins TRBV11-2 to TRBJ2-1, with a weak D call TRBD2 (6 bases). V dropped 2 bases and J dropped 5 bases, with 13 bases sitting between them. Germline-derived CDR1 and CDR2 are SGHAT and FQNNGV. This CDR3 region has 15 residues. Here the CDR3 reads CASSLMGLDNNEQFF. The CDR3 coding sequence is TGTGCCAGCAGCTTAATGGGACTCGACAACAATGAGCAGTTCTTC. Supplemented by reference TRBV11-2 and TRBJ2-1, the full variable domain reads EAGVAQSPRYKIIEKRQSVAFWCNPISGHATLYWYQQILGQGPKLLIQFQNNGVVDDSQLPKDRFSAERLKGVDSTLKIQPAKLEDSAVYLCASSLMGLDNNEQFFGPGTRLTVL.

This clonotype was observed many times. One end of the junction varies from germline; a read error may be responsible. The chain carries TRBV20-1 and TRBJ2-1; 8 nucleotides agree with TRBD1. Germline V gene data show CDR1 as DFQATT and CDR2 as SNEGSKA (reference sequence). This CDR3 is 13 amino acids long. Written as DNA, the CDR3 is TGCAGTGCTGTAAGGACAGGGTTATGGGAGCCGTTCTTC. It is translated as CSAVRTGLWEPFF.

The V gene is TRBV24-1, the J gene TRBJ2-1; 11 nucleotides agree with TRBD2. The CDR3 sequence is 16 residues long. Germline loops: CDR1 KGHDR, CDR2 SFDVKD. V lost 4 bases, J lost 4 bases, and 5 bases stayed unmatched. In DNA form, the CDR3 reads TGTGCCACCAGTGACTTCACTAGCGGGAGTTACAATGAGCAGTTCTTC. Translating it yields CATSDFTSGSYNEQFF.

In its sample, this clonotype was seen many times. The rearrangement joins TRBV12-3 or TRBV12-4 to TRBJ1-4, with 8 bases matching TRBD1. The CDR3 runs 16 residues. The junction had 4 bases not matched to a gene; V was cut back by 4 bases and J by 0 bases. In nucleotides, the CDR3 is TGTGCCAGCAGTTCTCAACAGGGGGCAACTAATGAAAAACTGTTTTTT. Protein: CASSSQQGATNEKLFF.

This clonotype was seen repeatedly, ten times or more. This rearrangement joins TRBV7-9 to TRBJ2-5; the D is unclear. Germline loops: CDR1 SEHNR, CDR2 FQNEAQ (reference sequence). CDR3 length: 15 amino acids. V was pared by 1 base and J by 1 base, with 10 bases between. The CDR3 region has the DNA TGTGCCAGCAGCTTAGTTTACGCAGGCCAAGAGACCCAGTACTTC. This encodes CASSLVYAGQETQYF.

This clonotype has a count of ten or more. This chain connects TRBV28 to TRBJ2-7; TRBD2 agrees at 9 bases. The germline CDR1 and CDR2 sequences are MDHEN and SYDVKM. The CDR3 is made up of 16 amino acids. Trimming cost V 7 bases and J 2 bases; bases outside gene matches: 12. DNA for the CDR3: TGTGCCAGCACCCCTGGGGTAGCGGGAGTCCCCTACGAGCAGTACTTC. Translating it yields CASTPGVAGVPYEQYF. Variable domain in full (rest from reference TRBV28 and TRBJ2-7): DVKVTQSSRYLVKRTGEKVFLECVQDMDHENMFWYRQDPGLGLRLIYFSYDVKMKEKGDIPEGYSVSREKKERFSLILESASTNQTSMYLCASTPGVAGVPYEQYFGPGTRLTVT.

The genes are TRBV20-1 and TRBJ2-1; 7 bases fit TRBD2. The V gene's germline CDR1 is DFQATT and CDR2 SNEGSKA (reference sequence). The CDR3 consists of 18 residues. With V trimmed by 1 base and J by 7 bases, 19 bases remained unmatched. CDR3 sequence (DNA): TGCAGTGCTAGAGGGCTAGCGGCCGGCAAGGGCCGTACGAATGAGCAGTTCTTC. Encoded protein: CSARGLAAGKGRTNEQFF.

At least ten counts were recorded for this clonotype. This rearrangement joins TRBV5-6 to TRBJ2-1; a weak D match, TRBD1 (5 bases). This CDR3 contains 14 residues. The germline CDR1 and CDR2 sequences are SGHDT and YYEEEE. V shed 4 bases and J shed 10 bases, with 18 bases lying between them. The CDR3 coding sequence is TGTGCCAGCAGCCCGGCCGGCCTAGGGGTCGAGCAGTTCTTC. As protein: CASSPAGLGVEQFF.

In this sample, this clonotype turned up many times. The chain recombines TRBV5-6 with TRBJ2-3; D is unclear. V dropped 3 bases and J dropped 8 bases, with 22 bases sitting between them. Looked up from germline, CDR1 is SGHDT and CDR2 is YYEEEE. CDR3 length equals 16 residues. CDR3 sequence reads: CASSYSGSRSLGTQYF. CDR3 coding DNA: TGTGCCAGCAGCTACTCCGGTAGCCGTTCACTTGGTACGCAGTATTTT. Full variable domain (outside the CDR3, taken from reference TRBV5-6 and TRBJ2-3): DAGVTQSPTHLIKTRGQQVTLRCSPKSGHDTVSWYQQALGQGPQFIFQYYEEEERQRGNFPDRFSGHQFPNYSSELNVNALLLGDSALYLCASSYSGSRSLGTQYFGPGTRLTVL.

The V call is TRBV7-2, the J call TRBJ2-3, with D possibly being TRBD2 (5 bases). Germline-derived CDR1 and CDR2 are SGHTA and FQGNSA. The CDR3 loop spans 14 amino acids. V lost 0 bases and J 4 bases, leaving 8 bases between the germline ends. The CDR3 DNA sequence: TGTGCCAGCAGCTTAGCGGGAGTACCAGATACGCAGTATTTT. It specifies CASSLAGVPDTQYF.

This clonotype has more than one count but fewer than ten. The V gene is TRBV11-1, the J gene TRBJ2-1, with 11 bases matching TRBD2. After removal of 3 bases from V and 8 bases from J, the junction contained 18 bases not matched to a gene. CDR3 length: 19 residues. In germline, CDR1 is SGHAT, CDR2 FQDESV (reference sequence). The CDR3 is CASSFELAGVPTHYDEQFF. CDR3 DNA: TGTGCCAGCAGCTTTGAACTAGCGGGAGTTCCCACACATTACGATGAGCAGTTCTTC. Looking up the rest from reference TRBV11-1 and TRBJ2-1 gives the full variable domain: EAEVAQSPRYKITEKSQAVAFWCDPISGHATLYWYRQILGQGPELLVQFQDESVVDDSQLPKDRFSAERLKGVDSTLKIQPAELGDSAMYLCASSFELAGVPTHYDEQFFGPGTRLTVL.

This clonotype was recorded many times. This rearrangement joins TRBV5-1 to TRBJ1-1; a possible D gene is TRBD1 (6 bases). The germline gives CDR1 SGHRS, CDR2 YFSETQ. The CDR3 consists of 14 residues. The V gene lost 1 base and the J gene lost 7 bases, with 14 bases spanning the gap. The CDR3 DNA reads as TGCGCCAGCAGCTTGACCCAGGGGACTGGTGAAGCTTTCTTT. This gives the protein CASSLTQGTGEAFF.

This clonotype occurred a few times. The V gene is TRBV5-1, the J gene TRBJ1-6, with D maybe TRBD1 (6 bases). This CDR3 contains 15 residues. Germline assignment: CDR1 SGHRS and CDR2 YFSETQ. Trimming shortened V by 5 bases and J by 17 bases, and 26 bases separated the two germline ends. CDR3 bases: TGCGCCAGCAGGGAAACGACAGGCCCCTATTCAGGGATCCACTTT. Its protein is CASRETTGPYSGIHF.

This clonotype has a count of ten or more. This chain joins TRBV20-1 and TRBJ2-5; D perhaps matches TRBD1 (6 bases). Trimming cost V 0 bases and J 2 bases, with 7 bases left between them. The CDR3 has 13 amino acids. From germline, CDR1 is DFQATT and CDR2 SNEGSKA (reference sequence). CDR3 DNA: TGCAGTGCTAGAGAGGACAGTCAAGAGACCCAGTACTTC. Protein sequence: CSAREDSQETQYF.

The sample holds many counts of this clonotype. The chain joins TRBV4-3 to TRBJ2-3; perhaps TRBD2 as D (6 bases). The germline V and J ends were trimmed by 0 bases and 5 bases, with 18 bases remaining between them. Germline V gene lookup returns CDR1 LGHNA and CDR2 YSLEER. The CDR3 runs to 17 residues. CDR3 loop: CASSQDGPLFSGDTQYF. In DNA, the CDR3 is TGCGCCAGCAGCCAAGATGGTCCTCTCTTTAGCGGAGATACGCAGTATTTT.

In this sample, this clonotype turned up a few times. The chain has TRBV5-1 and TRBJ2-7, with TRBD2 matching 12 bases. Trimming removed 7 bases from V and 5 bases from J; junction bases left unmatched: 16. Germline lookup yields CDR1 SGHRS and CDR2 YFSETQ. The length of the CDR3 is 17 residues. The CDR3 nucleotides are TGCGCCAGCCTTCCAGGACCTAGCGGGAGGGCCATGAACGAGCAGTACTTC. Its translation is CASLPGPSGRAMNEQYF. Using reference TRBV5-1 and TRBJ2-7 for the parts outside the CDR3, the full variable domain is KAGVTQTPRYLIKTRGQQVTLSCSPISGHRSVSWYQQTPGQGLQFLFEYFSETQRNKGNFPGRFSGRQFSNSRSEMNVSTLELGDSALYLCASLPGPSGRAMNEQYFGPGTRLTVT.

This clonotype was counted ten times or more. This chain links TRBV5-1 with TRBJ2-5, with D possibly matching TRBD2 (5 bases). There are 16 residues in the CDR3. Deletions cut 2 bases from V and 5 bases from J, with 19 bases between. Germline CDR1 reads SGHRS; CDR2 reads YFSETQ. The CDR3 loop is CASSLVAGVMVETQYF. The CDR3 DNA reads TGCGCCAGCAGCTTAGTTGCGGGCGTAATGGTGGAGACCCAGTACTTC.

The J gene is TRBJ2-7, the V gene TRBV7-2, with 8 positions matching TRBD1. V shed 4 bases, J shed 0 bases, and the junction held 8 bases outside the gene matches. Germline values: CDR1 SGHTA, CDR2 FQGNSA. CDR3 length: 16 amino acids. CDR3 sequence: CASSSWTGPSSYEQYF. CDR3 bases: TGTGCCAGCAGCTCGTGGACAGGGCCAAGCTCCTACGAGCAGTACTTC.

This clonotype is labeled as medium-sized. The rearrangement joins TRBV20-1 to TRBJ2-7, with TRBD2 matching over 12 bases. The CDR3 sequence is 16 residues long. Germline lookup yields CDR1 DFQATT and CDR2 SNEGSKA (reference sequence). V dropped 3 bases and J dropped 3; count of bases not matched to a gene: 9. The CDR3 DNA reads as TGCAGTGCTAGTGCTAGCGGGAGGGCCGTGTTCTACGAGCAGTACTTC. Translation gives CSASASGRAVFYEQYF.

The sample holds a few counts of this clonotype. The chain recombines TRBV9 with TRBJ2-1, with D perhaps given as TRBD1 or TRBD2 (5 bases each). Trimming removed 3 bases from V and 7 bases from J, with 11 bases in between. Per the germline V gene, CDR1 is SGDLS and CDR2 is YYNGEE. This CDR3 spans 13 amino acids. CDR3 sequence (DNA): TGTGCCAGCAGCGCCGGGACGAAGAATGAGCAGTTCTTC. Its translation is CASSAGTKNEQFF.

This clonotype was found a few times. V and J are TRBV6-2 or TRBV6-3 and TRBJ2-3, with 8 bases aligning to TRBD1. From germline, CDR1 is MNHEY and CDR2 SVGEGT. V lost 7 bases to trimming and J lost 2 bases; unmatched junction nucleotides: 8. CDR3 length: 15 amino acids. CDR3 loop: CASTKGGQDTDTQYF. Here the CDR3 DNA reads TGTGCCAGCACCAAAGGGGGACAGGACACAGATACGCAGTATTTT.

In its sample, this clonotype is medium-sized. The rearrangement uses TRBV7-2 and TRBJ2-3; D might be TRBD2 (6 bases). Germline values: CDR1 SGHTA, CDR2 FQGNSA. The V end was cut by 1 base, the J end by 2 bases, with 10 bases between. This CDR3 is 15 amino acids long. CDR3 amino acids: CASSLVGGPTDTQYF. The CDR3 DNA is TGTGCCAGCAGCTTAGTGGGGGGACCCACAGATACGCAGTATTTT.

This clonotype was seen ten or more times. This chain joins TRBV20-1 and TRBJ2-3; 7 bases are shared with TRBD2. Germline CDR1 DFQATT, CDR2 SNEGSKA (reference sequence). The CDR3 spans 16 residues. V shed 6 bases, J shed 0 bases, and the junction held 12 bases outside the gene matches. The chain's CDR3 is CSALGRLAASTDTQYF. The CDR3 DNA reads TGCAGTGCCCTTGGGCGTCTAGCGGCTAGCACAGATACGCAGTATTTT.

In this sample, this clonotype turned up many times. The gene calls are TRBV18 and TRBJ1-2; D gene unclear. Germline values: CDR1 KGHSH, CDR2 LQKENI. The CDR3 totals 16 residues. Trimming took off 0 bases at V and 2 bases at J, with 13 bases between the two ends. The CDR3 DNA is TGTGCCAGCTCACCACCGTTGGAACAACGAAACTATGGCTACACCTTC. Translated: CASSPPLEQRNYGYTF.

Here the CDR3 reads CASSARDRARYEQYF. The DNA of the CDR3 is TGTGCCAGCAGCGCCCGGGACAGAGCGAGGTACGAGCAGTACTTC. V is TRBV7-2 and J is TRBJ2-7; 7 nucleotides line up with TRBD1. Germline V gene sequence: CDR1 SGHTA, CDR2 FQGNSA. V was clipped by 5 bases and J by 4 bases; unmatched bases: 11. The CDR3 consists of 15 residues.

This clonotype was seen repeatedly, ten times or more. This chain joins TRBV5-5 and TRBJ1-1; D is unresolved. Trimming stripped 4 bases from V and 0 bases from J, with 13 bases between. The CDR3 runs 15 residues. Germline loops: CDR1 SGHKS, CDR2 YYEKEE (reference sequence). The CDR3 DNA sequence: TGTGCCAGCAGCGGCGGAACGATCATGAACACTGAAGCTTTCTTT. Translated, it gives CASSGGTIMNTEAFF. Together with reference TRBV5-5 and TRBJ1-1, the CDR3 gives the full variable domain: DAGVTQSPTHLIKTRGQQVTLRCSPISGHKSVSWYQQVLGQGPQFIFQYYEKEERGRGNFPDRFSARQFPNYSSELNVNALLLGDSALYLCASSGGTIMNTEAFFGQGTRLTVV.